The 6 T cell receptor beta chains below were found in one sample sequenced in a study of T cells in Graves' hyperthyroidism and ophthalmopathy. Amplification of TCR beta CDR3 regions used RNA as the template. TCR CDR3 underwent first-round RT-PCR with the HTBI primer set. MiXCR was run by TCRdb on the multiplex PCR reads, yielding one entry per CDR3 protein. The sample carries a few hundred thousand distinct CDR3 sequences, more than 45% recorded once. Sequences were obtained from peripheral blood or thyroid tissue (not recorded which). These receptors all come from a woman aged 18-35 years with Graves' hyperthyroidism.

The CDR3 nucleotides read TGCGCCAGCAGCGTAGGGGGGGAAGCTTTCTTT. Protein sequence: CASSVGGEAFF. V and J are TRBV4-1 and TRBJ1-1; D perhaps matches TRBD1 (6 bases). Trimming took 5 bases from V and 8 from J, leaving 9 bases between them. The CDR3 covers 11 residues. CDR1 is MGHRA, CDR2 YSYEKL, per germline.

The J gene is TRBJ1-1, the V gene TRBV6-5, with D unresolved. The CDR3 runs to 10 residues. Germline CDR1 and CDR2: MNHEY and SVGAGI. V shed 8 bases and J shed 3 bases, with 4 bases lying between them. CDR3 region: CASADTEAFF. For the CDR3, the DNA is TGTGCCAGCGCCGACACTGAAGCTTTCTTT.

The chain combines TRBV2 with TRBJ2-2; tentatively, D is TRBD2 (5 bases). Per germline, CDR1 SNHLY and CDR2 FYNNEI. V shed 8 bases and J shed 7 bases, with 14 bases lying between them. This CDR3 spans 13 amino acids. The CDR3 DNA sequence: TGTGCCAGCGGGAGATGGGCTAGCGGGGAGCTGTTTTTT. Translated: CASGRWASGELFF.

This clonotype was observed many times. The chain joins TRBV24-1 to TRBJ2-5, with D possibly matching TRBD2 (5 bases). The CDR3 consists of 15 residues. V was clipped by 1 base and J by 5 bases, with 13 bases between them. The germline CDR1 and CDR2 sequences are KGHDR and SFDVKD. As DNA, the CDR3 is TGTGCCACCAGTGATTTTAAAGCGGAGCTGGAGACCCAGTACTTC. Translating it yields CATSDFKAELETQYF.

The chain links TRBV15 to TRBJ2-5; 9 bases line up with TRBD1. The CDR3 has 15 residues. Germline assignment: CDR1 LNHNV and CDR2 YYDKDF (reference sequence). Trimming took 3 bases from V and 5 from J; bases not matched to a gene: 7. The CDR3 loop is CATSSHWGTGETQYF. In DNA form, the CDR3 reads TGTGCCACCAGCAGTCATTGGGGGACAGGGGAGACCCAGTACTTC.

The chain has TRBV7-8 and TRBJ1-1; unclear D gene. The CDR3 totals 14 residues. Germline CDR1 and CDR2: SGHVS and FQNEAQ. V was cut by 4 bases and J by 4 bases, with 13 bases left in between. The CDR3 nucleotides are TGTGCCAGCAGCTCCCTCGGGAGTAGCACTGAAGCTTTCTTT. Translated, it gives CASSSLGSSTEAFF.